This T cell receptor (beta chain) was recovered during a study of T cells in localized non-small cell lung cancer. Study-wide results and caveats: Sequencing covered just one tumor region, so heterogeneity cannot be ruled out.

Concerning this clone itself: As yet, its antigen is unknown. Other DNA sequences within the sample encode an identical CDR3.

Profiling relied on immunoSEQ multiplex PCR, and the TCRdb table lists in-frame clones only, not all of them. The sample shows 75,000 to 80,000 clones, 80% of them seen only once. V lost 0 bases and J lost 8, with 11 bases in between. The CDR3 covers 13 residues. Germline assignment: CDR1 SGHDT and CDR2 YYEEEE. The origin of this receptor is a female donor at least 60 years old with stage I lung adenocarcinoma. V usage is TRBV5-6 and J usage is TRBJ1-2; no firm D call. The sample here was peripheral blood, taken before any cancer treatment. The CDR3 region has the DNA TGTGCCAGCAGCTTGGCAGGCGGAGGCGGCTACACCTTC. As protein: CASSLAGGGGYTF.